The 10 T cell receptor beta chains below come from one sample, sequenced in a study of CD8 T cells in ankylosing spondylitis. The study's findings and limits: What seemed typical of ankylosing spondylitis blood was a TCR beta motif built from roughly 8 highly homologous variants.

These receptors' targets are unknown. TCRdb passed the 5' RACE reads through MiXCR, listing each CDR3 protein once. The repertoire holds around 430,000 distinct CDR3 sequences, with 17% as singletons. Sequencing was done on a sample of blood, either unsorted or a sorted T cell fraction (not recorded which). Receptor source: a male donor with ankylosing spondylitis.

In its sample, this clonotype was seen many times. The rearrangement links TRBV7-2 to TRBJ1-6; D is uncertain. This CDR3 comprises 14 residues. The V and J ends lost 5 bases and 2 bases respectively, with 7 bases between them. CDR1 is SGHTA, CDR2 FQGNSA, per germline. The DNA of the CDR3 is TGTGCCAGCAGCCTACGAACCTATAATTCACCCCTCCACTTT. Its translation: CASSLRTYNSPLHF.

V usage is TRBV3-1 and J usage is TRBJ2-7, with 7 nucleotides matching TRBD1. V trimming: 4 bases; J trimming: 9 bases; junction bases outside the gene matches: 6. CDR3 length: 12 residues. Germline V gene sequence: CDR1 LGHDT, CDR2 YNNKEL (reference sequence). The DNA for the CDR3 is TGTGCCAGCAGCCTATCGACAGGGTCGCAGTACTTC. It encodes CASSLSTGSQYF.

CDR3 coding DNA: TGTGCCAGCAGTTTATCGGGGGGAGCGGGCGGCTACACCTTC. This gives the protein CASSLSGGAGGYTF. The chain employs TRBV27 and TRBJ1-2; a possible D gene is TRBD1 (5 bases). V was cut by 0 bases and J by 8 bases, with 13 bases left in between. The CDR3 is 14 residues long. Germline loops: CDR1 MNHEY, CDR2 SMNVEV (reference sequence).

In its sample, this clonotype was seen many times. The chain combines TRBV7-9 with TRBJ1-1; D gene ambiguous. This CDR3 is 12 amino acids long. Germline assignment: CDR1 SEHNR and CDR2 FQNEAQ (reference sequence). The V end was cut by 0 bases, the J end by 6 bases, with 5 bases between. The CDR3 DNA follows: TGTGCCAGCAGCTTAGCGTTCTCTGAAGCTTTCTTT. It yields the protein CASSLAFSEAFF.

This clonotype was counted a few times. V and J are TRBV20-1 and TRBJ2-1; TRBD2 aligns across 10 bases. CDR3 size: 14 residues. Germline-derived CDR1 and CDR2 are DFQATT and SNEGSKA (reference sequence). J gave up 9 bases and V 1 base, and 6 bases lay outside the gene matches. The CDR3 DNA follows: TGCAGTGCTAGAGCTTCTGGGACTAGCGTTGAGCAGTTCTTC. Its protein is CSARASGTSVEQFF.

This clonotype was detected only a few times. This chain uses TRBV14 with TRBJ2-7; 9 nucleotides agree with TRBD2. Germline CDR1 is SGHDN and CDR2 is FVKESK. V shed 4 bases and J 4 bases; nucleotides not matched to a gene: 8. The CDR3 totals 15 residues. In nucleotides, the CDR3 is TGTGCCAGCAGCCCGTACTCTAGCGGGGATTACGAGCAGTACTTC. Its translation: CASSPYSSGDYEQYF.

This clonotype has only a few counts. The chain is built from TRBV9 and TRBJ2-5; maybe TRBD1 (6 bases). The CDR3 is made up of 15 amino acids. The germline V and J ends were trimmed by 4 bases and 2 bases, with 15 bases remaining between them. CDR1 and CDR2 (germline): SGDLS, YYNGEE. CDR3 protein: CASSPSGTLQETQYF. The CDR3 DNA sequence: TGTGCCAGCAGCCCTAGTGGGACACTACAAGAGACCCAGTACTTC. Using reference TRBV9 and TRBJ2-5 for the parts outside the CDR3, the full variable domain is DSGVTQTPKHLITATGQRVTLRCSPRSGDLSVYWYQQSLDQGLQFLIQYYNGEERAKGNILERFSAQQFPDLHSELNLSSLELGDSALYFCASSPSGTLQETQYFGPGTRLLVL.

This clonotype was observed a few times. The chain joins TRBV7-7 to TRBJ2-5; perhaps TRBD2 as D (5 bases). The length of the CDR3 is 13 residues. Germline V gene lookup returns CDR1 SSHAT and CDR2 FNYEAQ (reference sequence). The V end was cut by 5 bases, the J end by 2 bases, with 9 bases between. CDR3 nucleotide sequence: TGTGCCAGCAGCCCCGGGAAACAAGAGACCCAGTACTTC. It is translated as CASSPGKQETQYF.

This clonotype was detected a few times. V and J are TRBV28 and TRBJ1-2; D uncertain. The CDR3 has 12 amino acids. Trimming stripped 4 bases from V and 4 bases from J, with 7 bases between. CDR1 and CDR2 from the germline V gene are MDHEN and SYDVKM. CDR3 sequence reads: CASSSGVYGYTF. CDR3 sequence (DNA): TGTGCCAGCAGTTCTGGCGTCTATGGCTACACCTTC.

The J gene is TRBJ1-3, the V gene TRBV13; D gene uncertain. Germline V gives CDR1 PRHDT, CDR2 FYEKMQ (reference sequence). This CDR3 has 16 amino acids. V lost 6 bases and J 0 bases, leaving 15 bases between the germline ends. The CDR3 sequence: CASREIQKSSGNTIYF. CDR3 DNA: TGTGCCAGCAGGGAGATACAGAAGAGCTCTGGAAACACCATATATTTT.